The 20 T cell receptor beta chains listed next were all sequenced from one sample in a study of early stage breast cancer tumors (TCRdb year 2017). Libraries came from the immunoSEQ multiplex PCR assay. Here the immuneACCESS table is served through TCRdb, limited to in-frame sequences with V and J called. Missing clones are a known gap in these copies; in checked studies unresolved V genes cover under half, and the rest lacks a known reason. Within this sample are about 31,000 clones, with around 75% of them counted one time only. The ten largest make up 4.7% of the sample. Sequencing was done on a sample of blood. The receptors were sampled from a person between 35 and 49 years old with breast cancer.

The rearrangement links TRBV5-6 to TRBJ2-4, with 7 bases identical to TRBD1. The V gene end was trimmed by 4 bases and the J gene end by 6 bases; junction bases not matched to a gene: 10. The CDR3 has 15 amino acids. Germline V gives CDR1 SGHDT, CDR2 YYEEEE. DNA of the CDR3: TGTGCCAGCAGCCCACAGACAGGGTTGGGAAACATTCAGTACTTC. Translated: CASSPQTGLGNIQYF.

The J gene is TRBJ2-3, the V gene TRBV28; D gene ambiguous. Germline CDR1 MDHEN, CDR2 SYDVKM. This CDR3 contains 15 residues. V was cut by 4 bases and J by 4 bases, with 15 bases left in between. The CDR3 nucleotides are TGTGCCAGCAGTTCGACATTATCCTATGCAGATACGCAGTATTTT. This sequence encodes CASSSTLSYADTQYF.

The V and J genes are TRBV15 and TRBJ2-2; 10 bases are a match to TRBD1. The CDR3 consists of 15 residues. The V and J ends lost 9 bases and 6 bases, in that order; junction bases with no gene match: 10. Per the germline V gene, CDR1 is LNHNV and CDR2 is YYDKDF (reference sequence). The CDR3 DNA is TGTGCCACGGAACCCGGGACAGGGGTCTCCGGGGAGCTGTTTTTT. Translating gives CATEPGTGVSGELFF.

The genes are TRBV6-5 and TRBJ2-5; TRBD1 aligns across 7 bases. The germline V gene encodes CDR1 MNHEY and CDR2 SVGAGI. V lost 5 bases to trimming and J lost 0 bases; unmatched junction nucleotides: 6. The CDR3 is 15 amino acids. CDR3 in amino acids: CASSPVQGYQETQYF. Written as DNA, the CDR3 is TGTGCCAGCAGTCCGGTACAGGGGTACCAAGAGACCCAGTACTTC.

The rearrangement links TRBV6-5 to TRBJ2-5, with TRBD2 matching 7 bases. V shed 2 bases, J shed 2 bases, and the junction held 8 bases outside the gene matches. CDR1 is MNHEY and CDR2 is SVGAGI in the germline V gene. This CDR3 has 16 residues. The CDR3 loop reads CASSYTRLALQETQYF. CDR3 DNA sequence: TGTGCCAGCAGTTACACCAGACTAGCCCTACAAGAGACCCAGTACTTC.

This clone appeared a single time. V and J are TRBV7-2 and TRBJ2-1, with 9 positions matching TRBD2. This CDR3 is built from 16 residues. J was trimmed by 10 bases and V by 1 base; bases with no gene match: 11. Per germline, CDR1 SGHTA and CDR2 FQGNSA. The CDR3 spells CASSLEAVAGVWEQFF. CDR3 in DNA: TGTGCCAGCAGCTTAGAGGCGGTAGCGGGAGTGTGGGAGCAGTTCTTC.

The chain recombines TRBV6-5 with TRBJ2-7, with D uncertain. Germline-derived CDR1 and CDR2 are MNHEY and SVGAGI. The CDR3 length is 13 residues. V lost 4 bases, J lost 2 bases, and 9 bases lay in between. CDR3 residues: CASSSSLAYEQYF. As DNA, the CDR3 is TGTGCCAGCAGTTCCTCGTTAGCCTACGAGCAGTACTTC.

The genes are TRBV5-4 and TRBJ2-1; 10 bases align to TRBD2. The CDR3 covers 14 residues. Trimming took 2 bases from V and 7 from J; bases not matched to a gene: 3. Germline values: CDR1 SGHNT, CDR2 YYREEE (reference sequence). The CDR3 is CASSFTTSGNEQFF. CDR3 nucleotide sequence: TGTGCCAGCAGCTTTACGACTAGCGGGAATGAGCAGTTCTTC.

This chain links TRBV7-9 with TRBJ2-1, with 11 bases identical to TRBD2. Germline assignment: CDR1 SEHNR and CDR2 FQNEAQ (reference sequence). V was clipped by 3 bases and J by 8 bases; unmatched bases: 3. The CDR3 extends over 14 amino acids. CDR3 nucleotide sequence: TGTGCCAGCAGCTTCACTAGCGGGAGAGATGAGCAGTTCTTC. Its protein is CASSFTSGRDEQFF.

This clone was found a few times. This sequence joins TRBV7-2 and TRBJ2-2; D gene uncertain. The V end lost 5 bases, the J end lost 5 bases, and 18 bases lay between the germline ends. The germline gives CDR1 SGHTA, CDR2 FQGNSA. CDR3 length equals 16 residues. CDR3 sequence (DNA): TGTGCCAGCAGCCCTCTACCTCCCCTGAGGACCGGGGAGCTGTTTTTT. Its translation is CASSPLPPLRTGELFF.

This chain connects TRBV7-8 to TRBJ2-1, with 13 bases matching TRBD2. V gave up 0 bases and J gave up 5 bases; unmatched junction bases: 4. Germline V gives CDR1 SGHVS, CDR2 FQNEAQ. This CDR3 has 17 amino acids. Written as DNA, the CDR3 is TGTGCCAGCAGCTTAGCTAGACTAGCGGGAGGCCACAATGAGCAGTTCTTC. Translated: CASSLARLAGGHNEQFF.

CDR3: CASSSQTGGSETQYF. CDR3 coding DNA: TGTGCCAGCAGCTCCCAGACAGGGGGCTCGGAGACCCAGTACTTC. The rearrangement uses TRBV7-2 and TRBJ2-5; 10 positions agree with TRBD1. Germline loops: CDR1 SGHTA, CDR2 FQGNSA. The CDR3 loop spans 15 amino acids. Trimming at V came to 4 bases and at J to 5 bases, leaving 7 bases not matched to a gene.

This clone was found a few times. This rearrangement joins TRBV27 to TRBJ2-2; D is ambiguous. The CDR3 length is 11 residues. Per the germline V gene, CDR1 is MNHEY and CDR2 is SMNVEV (reference sequence). Trimming left V 3 bases short and J 7 bases short, with 3 bases between. For the CDR3, the DNA is TGTGCCAGCAGTTTGAGCGGGGAGCTGTTTTTT. Protein sequence: CASSLSGELFF.

The chain carries TRBV7-8 and TRBJ2-5; TRBD2 agrees at 12 bases. The CDR3 covers 15 residues. J gave up 2 bases and V 2 bases, and 0 bases lay outside the gene matches. Germline CDR1 reads SGHVS; CDR2 reads FQNEAQ. The CDR3 region has the DNA TGTGCCAGCAGCTTACTAGCGGGAGGGCAAGAGACCCAGTACTTC. Protein sequence: CASSLLAGGQETQYF.

J is TRBJ2-7 and V is TRBV23-1; the match to TRBD2 covers 9 bases. TRBV23-1 is identified as an open reading frame with a role that is uncertain. CDR3 length: 16 amino acids. Unmatched junction bases numbered 10, after V lost 4 bases and J lost 3 bases. The CDR3 nucleotides are TGCGCCAGCAGTCCCCCATCTCTAGCGGGATGCTACGAGCAGTACTTC. It is translated as CASSPPSLAGCYEQYF.

J is TRBJ2-7 and V is TRBV1; TRBD1 is the table's D call, not checked against the DNA. TRBV1 is tagged as a pseudogene. This CDR3 is built from 13 residues. The chain's CDR3 is CTSGEYRSYEQYF. CDR3 nucleotides: TGCACCAGCGGCGAATACAGATCCTACGAGCAGTACTTC.

The rearrangement uses TRBV14 and TRBJ2-1; possibly TRBD1 or TRBD2 for D (5 bases each). The CDR3 covers 20 residues. Germline V CDR1 and CDR2: SGHDN, FVKESK. The V and J ends lost 4 bases and 7 bases respectively, with 32 bases between them. Here the CDR3 reads CASSRVGFGTTVGRRNEQFF. CDR3 bases: TGTGCCAGCAGCCGGGTGGGGTTCGGGACGACTGTGGGGAGAAGGAATGAGCAGTTCTTC.

The chain joins TRBV10-3 to TRBJ1-5, with 8 nucleotides matching TRBD1. The germline V gene has CDR1 ENHRY and CDR2 SYGVKD. J gave up 3 bases and V 6 bases, and 10 bases lay outside the gene matches. The CDR3 is made up of 16 amino acids. The CDR3 DNA reads TGTGCCATCAGCCAGACAGGGGCCGAACTCAATCAGCCCCAGCATTTT. Its protein product is CAISQTGAELNQPQHF.

This clone was counted between two and nine times. The chain couples TRBV2 to TRBJ1-2; unclear D gene. Trimming shortened V by 1 base and J by 1 base, and 4 bases separated the two germline ends. The CDR3 runs 13 residues. CDR1 and CDR2 from the germline V gene are SNHLY and FYNNEI. The CDR3 sequence: CASSEGHNYGYTF. CDR3 nucleotide sequence: TGTGCCAGCAGTGAAGGACATAACTATGGCTACACCTTC.

This sequence joins TRBV7-3 and TRBJ2-2; 11 bases align to TRBD2. CDR1 is SGHTA, CDR2 FQGTGA, per germline. With V trimmed by 5 bases and J by 5 bases, 13 bases remained unmatched. This CDR3 spans 18 amino acids. This chain's CDR3 is CASSHLTSGSWGTGELFF. In nucleotides, the CDR3 is TGTGCCAGCAGCCACCTTACTAGCGGGAGTTGGGGGACCGGGGAGCTGTTTTTT.